The clone carrying this T cell receptor (beta chain) was recorded at least ten times. Its antigen is still unknown. There were TCR beta CDR3 regions amplified from RNA transcripts. The HTBI primer set served for first-round RT-PCR of the TCR CDR3. TCRdb itself ran the multiplex PCR reads through MiXCR, one entry per CDR3 protein. Of a few hundred thousand distinct CDR3 sequences in the sample, 14% were seen once. The sample originates from a study of T cells in Graves' hyperthyroidism and ophthalmopathy. Study results and caveats: In simple terms, a model built on 13 V-J features told ophthalmopathy apart from stable hyperthyroidism.

Trimming took 3 bases from V and 5 from J, leaving 9 bases between them. Germline CDR1 is MNHEY and CDR2 is SMNVEV (reference sequence). The CDR3 is 13 residues long. V and J are TRBV27 and TRBJ2-3; D is ambiguous. The sequencing sample was made of blood. This clonotype was sampled from a woman aged 25 to 39 with Graves' ophthalmopathy. In nucleotides, the CDR3 is TGTGCCAGCAGTTTTGCGTCAATAGATACGCAGTATTTT. Translation: CASSFASIDTQYF.